The 3 T cell receptor beta chains below were found in one sample sequenced in a study of cytomegalovirus exposure and HLA in healthy donors. The study ran its PCR with 60 Vbeta and 13 Jbeta primers. TCRdb keeps only in-frame clones here, not all; method: immunoSEQ multiplex PCR. The sample holds 200,000 to 250,000 clones. The sample taken for sequencing was PBMCs. The receptors derive from a woman younger than 45 in good health and CMV-seropositive.

The rearrangement joins TRBV11-3 to TRBJ1-1; the match to TRBD1 covers 7 bases. The CDR3 runs 13 residues. The V segment lost 5 bases and the J segment 4 bases; nucleotides outside the gene matches: 4. Germline CDR1 reads SGHNT; CDR2 reads YENEEA. CDR3 nucleotides: TGTGCCAGCAGCAAAAACAGGGGCACTGAAGCTTTCTTT. This encodes CASSKNRGTEAFF.

The chain links TRBV5-6 to TRBJ2-7, with 8 bases that match TRBD1. V was pared by 3 bases and J by 0 bases, with 2 bases of the junction left unmatched. The germline V gene encodes CDR1 SGHDT and CDR2 YYEEEE. The CDR3 length is 14 residues. Here the CDR3 DNA reads TGTGCCAGCAGCTCTGACAGGGGCTCCTACGAGCAGTACTTC. This sequence encodes CASSSDRGSYEQYF.

V gene TRBV14 combines with J gene TRBJ2-5; D perhaps matches TRBD1 (6 bases). The germline V gene has CDR1 SGHDN and CDR2 FVKESK. V lost 3 bases and J lost 6, with 11 bases in between. The CDR3 loop spans 13 amino acids. CDR3 residues: CASSQGAWKTQYF. CDR3 sequence (DNA): TGTGCCAGCAGCCAGGGGGCGTGGAAGACCCAGTACTTC.